A single sample gave rise to the 19 T cell receptor beta chains below, sequenced in a study of Graves' ophthalmopathy and Graves' hyperthyroidism. As the template, RNA transcripts were used to amplify TCR beta CDR3 regions. HTBI-primed first-round RT-PCR preceded second-round multiplex PCR. MiXCR, applied by TCRdb to the multiplex PCR reads, yields one record per CDR3 protein. The sample has some 750,000 distinct CDR3 sequences; around 40% are singletons. The sequencing sample was made of peripheral blood. All receptors come from an adult man with Graves' ophthalmopathy.

Comments on this clonotype: A clone one base away is much larger, so this may be a read error. This rearrangement joins TRBV19 to TRBJ1-1; 7 bases align to TRBD1. The junction had 5 bases not matched to a gene; V was cut back by 7 bases and J by 0 bases. The CDR3 consists of 14 residues. Germline CDR1 LNHDA, CDR2 SQIVND (reference sequence). CDR3 protein: CASTKGQMNTEAFF. The CDR3, as DNA: TGTGCCAGTACCAAGGGACAGATGAACACTGAAGCTTTCTTT.

The chain recombines TRBV25-1 with TRBJ2-2; 10 bases match TRBD1. The CDR3 is made up of 18 amino acids. The V segment lost 6 bases and the J segment 4 bases; nucleotides outside the gene matches: 14. The germline V gene has CDR1 MGHDK and CDR2 SYGVNS. The CDR3 DNA reads as TGTGCCAGCAGCTTAGATGCGCGGGACAGGGGTTTCACCGGGGAGCTGTTTTTT. It is translated as CASSLDARDRGFTGELFF.

A note on this clonotype: At one boundary the junction diverges from the germline segment, which might be a read error. The V gene is TRBV7-9, the J gene TRBJ2-6; 8 positions agree with TRBD2. CDR1 and CDR2 (germline): SEHNR, FQNEAQ (reference sequence). The CDR3 is made up of 19 amino acids. CDR3 sequence: CASPNSLTGGSSGANVLTF. The DNA for the CDR3 is TGCGCCAGCCCGAATTCGTTAACGGGAGGGAGTTCTGGGGCCAACGTCCTGACTTTC. Combining the CDR3 with reference TRBV7-9 and TRBJ2-6 gives the whole variable domain DTGVSQNPRHKITKRGQNVTFRCDPISEHNRLYWYRQTLGQGPEFLTYFQNEAQLEKSRLLSDRFSAERPKGSFSTLEIQRTEQGDSAMYLCASPNSLTGGSSGANVLTFGAGSRLTVL.

This clonotype was observed a single time. The rearrangement uses TRBV10-3 and TRBJ1-1; 9 bases map to TRBD1. The V gene's germline CDR1 is ENHRY and CDR2 SYGVKD. This CDR3 spans 20 amino acids. With V trimmed by 4 bases and J by 0 bases, 18 bases remained unmatched. CDR3: CAISAMYYRGPYPMNTEAFF. CDR3 sequence (DNA): TGTGCCATCAGTGCTATGTATTACAGGGGGCCCTATCCTATGAACACTGAAGCTTTCTTT.

V and J are TRBV5-6 and TRBJ2-7; a weak D match, TRBD2 (5 bases). Deletions cut 4 bases from V and 2 bases from J, with 13 bases between. CDR3 length equals 14 residues. Germline lookup yields CDR1 SGHDT and CDR2 YYEEEE. This CDR3 reads CASSAGLSPYEQYF. As DNA, the CDR3 is TGTGCCAGCAGCGCCGGACTGTCCCCCTACGAGCAGTACTTC.

The chain uses TRBV7-2 and TRBJ2-7; tentative D call: TRBD1 (6 bases). V was shortened by 1 base and J by 4 bases, with 17 bases between the two germline ends. CDR3 size: 16 residues. The V gene's germline CDR1 is SGHTA and CDR2 FQGNSA. The CDR3 nucleotides read TGTGCCAGCAGCTTAGTTAGGGACACAATTGGGTACGAGCAGTACTTC. It codes for CASSLVRDTIGYEQYF.

J is TRBJ2-2 and V is TRBV24-1, with TRBD1 matching 7 bases. The V segment lost 4 bases and the J segment 7 bases; nucleotides outside the gene matches: 8. This CDR3 has 15 amino acids. The germline V gene has CDR1 KGHDR and CDR2 SFDVKD. The CDR3: CATSEVTGSIGELFF. The CDR3 region has the DNA TGTGCCACCAGTGAGGTGACAGGGAGTATCGGGGAGCTGTTTTTT.

The sample holds a few counts of this clonotype. The chain joins TRBV7-9 to TRBJ2-7; D possibly corresponds to TRBD2 (6 bases). This CDR3 is built from 14 residues. Germline V gene lookup returns CDR1 SEHNR and CDR2 FQNEAQ (reference sequence). Trimming pared 6 bases from V and 7 bases from J, leaving 19 bases between. In DNA form, the CDR3 reads TGTGCCAGCAGTTTCGTCAGGGTTGCGGGGGAGCAGTACTTC. Residues: CASSFVRVAGEQYF.

Only a few counts were recorded for this clonotype. This chain connects TRBV9 to TRBJ2-6; D gene ambiguous. This CDR3 spans 21 amino acids. The V and J ends lost 7 bases and 0 bases respectively, with 29 bases between them. Germline CDR1 and CDR2: SGDLS and YYNGEE. The CDR3 is CASSRFDQVGFRVSGANVLTF. CDR3 nucleotide sequence: TGTGCCAGCTCACGCTTCGACCAAGTGGGTTTTAGGGTCTCTGGGGCCAACGTCCTGACTTTC.

In regard to this clonotype: A far larger clone lies a single base away; this is likely a read error. This sequence joins TRBV2 and TRBJ1-1; D not resolved. CDR3 size: 12 residues. In germline, CDR1 is SNHLY, CDR2 FYNNEI. The CDR3 bases are TGTGCCGGCAGTCTCAGAAACACTGAAGCTTTCTTT. Amino acids: CAGSLRNTEAFF.

This clonotype occurred many times. This chain links TRBV9 with TRBJ1-4; D gene ambiguous. Germline assignment: CDR1 SGDLS and CDR2 YYNGEE. Trimming left V 2 bases short and J 8 bases short, with 10 bases between. The CDR3 extends over 13 amino acids. The CDR3 reads CASSVGGEEKLFF. CDR3 nucleotide sequence: TGTGCCAGCAGCGTCGGCGGCGAGGAAAAACTGTTTTTT.

This clonotype was counted many times. The germline gene is not matched at one end of the junction; a read error may be the cause. The rearrangement joins TRBV10-3 to TRBJ1-1; D gene ambiguous. Looked up from germline, CDR1 is ENHRY and CDR2 is SYGVKD. This CDR3 is built from 13 residues. The chain's CDR3 is CASSYQRNTEAFF. The CDR3 DNA follows: TGTGCCAGCAGTTATCAGAGGAACACTGAAGCTTTCTTT.

This clonotype was observed a few times. The J gene is TRBJ2-7, the V gene TRBV7-9; D gene uncertain. V lost 5 bases to trimming and J lost 5 bases, with 10 bases between them. This CDR3 spans 12 amino acids. From germline, CDR1 is SEHNR and CDR2 FQNEAQ (reference sequence). CDR3 sequence reads: CASSDGLDEQYF. The CDR3 nucleotides are TGTGCCAGCAGCGACGGCCTGGACGAGCAGTACTTC.

This clonotype came up many times. The V gene is TRBV25-1, the J gene TRBJ2-7, with 7 bases that match TRBD2. Germline values: CDR1 MGHDK, CDR2 SYGVNS. Germline trimming cut 10 bases from V and 2 bases from J; bases unmatched to any gene: 11. This CDR3 is 14 amino acids long. The CDR3 DNA follows: TGTGCCACCCGGACTAGGGTAAAACCCTACGAGCAGTACTTC. Encoded protein: CATRTRVKPYEQYF.

This clonotype was recorded at least ten times. CDR3 region: CSVESGLNVLTF. The DNA of the CDR3 is TGCAGCGTTGAGAGCGGGCTCAACGTCCTGACTTTC. This chain connects TRBV29-1 to TRBJ2-6, with D perhaps matching TRBD2 (6 bases). V gave up 3 bases and J gave up 9 bases, with 9 bases separating them. The germline V gene has CDR1 SQVTM and CDR2 ANQGSEA. This CDR3 contains 12 residues.

V usage is TRBV5-1 and J usage is TRBJ1-2; a possible D gene is TRBD1 (6 bases). V lost 4 bases to trimming and J lost 4 bases, with 17 bases between them. Germline V gene data show CDR1 as SGHRS and CDR2 as YFSETQ. CDR3 length: 15 amino acids. This CDR3 reads CASSDQRGGTYGYTF. The CDR3 DNA reads TGCGCCAGCAGCGATCAACGAGGGGGTACCTATGGCTACACCTTC.

This clonotype was found many times. This sequence joins TRBV10-3 and TRBJ1-5; 7 nucleotides align to TRBD1. This CDR3 is 16 amino acids long. The V gene end was trimmed by 0 bases and the J gene end by 0 bases; junction bases not matched to a gene: 2. CDR1 and CDR2 from the germline V gene are ENHRY and SYGVKD. The CDR3 loop reads CAISESTGYSNQPQHF. In DNA, the CDR3 is TGTGCCATCAGTGAGTCGACAGGGTATAGCAATCAGCCCCAGCATTTT.

With regard to this clonotype: The conserved closing phenylalanine or tryptophan is absent in this CDR3, likely reflecting a read error. The chain employs TRBV7-2 and TRBJ2-6; 8 positions match TRBD1. V gave up 5 bases and J gave up 0 bases; unmatched junction bases: 15. Germline CDR1 is SGHTA and CDR2 is FQGNSA. This CDR3 comprises 20 residues. The CDR3 is CASSPRGRRTENSGANVLTS. The DNA for the CDR3 is TGTGCCAGCAGCCCCAGGGGGCGGAGGACAGAAAACTCTGGGGCCAACGTCCTGACTTCC.

In this sample, this clonotype turned up once. The CDR3 loop is CASSPRDGTTGELFF. Here the CDR3 DNA reads TGTGCCAGCAGCCCCCGGGACGGAACCACCGGGGAGCTGTTTTTT. The genes are TRBV25-1 and TRBJ2-2, with D perhaps assigned TRBD1 or TRBD2 (5 bases each). CDR1 is MGHDK, CDR2 SYGVNS, per germline. CDR3 length equals 15 residues. V lost 6 bases and J 4 bases, leaving 15 bases between the germline ends.